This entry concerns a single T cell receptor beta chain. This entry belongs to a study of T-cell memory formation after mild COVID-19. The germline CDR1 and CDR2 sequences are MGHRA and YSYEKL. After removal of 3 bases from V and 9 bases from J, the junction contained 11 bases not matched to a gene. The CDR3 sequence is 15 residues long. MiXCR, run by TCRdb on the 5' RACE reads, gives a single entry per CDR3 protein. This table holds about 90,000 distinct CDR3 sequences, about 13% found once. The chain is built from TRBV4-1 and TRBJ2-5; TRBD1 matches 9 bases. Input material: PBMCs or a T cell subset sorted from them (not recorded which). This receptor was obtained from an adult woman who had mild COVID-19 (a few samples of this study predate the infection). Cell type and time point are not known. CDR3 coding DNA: TGCGCCAGCAGCCAGGGACAGGGAAGCCGGGGGGCCCAGTACTTC. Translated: CASSQGQGSRGAQYF.